This note documents a single T cell receptor beta chain sequence. The CDR3 has 11 amino acids. Germline values: CDR1 SGHAT, CDR2 FQNNGV. V was clipped by 6 bases and J by 3 bases, with 6 bases between them. Source study methods: Scientists estimated how many nucleated cells there were by amplifying reference gene primers. The repertoire was sequenced with immunoSEQ multiplex PCR; TCRdb's copy has only in-frame clones and lacks some. That table gives V, J and clone size, and the DNA gave D and trimming. Among roughly 230,000 clones listed, 89% were seen once. This specimen comes from a study of blood T cell repertoires in COVID-19. Across the whole study: Acute and convalescent COVID-19 specimens originated in the United States, Italy and Spain. From T cells, B-cell-depleted T cells, or PBMCs came the material, which was cDNA or gDNA.

Material for sequencing was peripheral blood. The V gene is TRBV11-2, the J gene TRBJ2-7; the D is unclear. This clonotype was obtained from a woman aged 40 to 50 who had recovered from COVID-19. The CDR3 here is CASSFRYEQYF. The CDR3 bases are TGTGCCAGCAGTTTCCGCTACGAGCAGTACTTC. Using reference TRBV11-2 and TRBJ2-7 for the parts outside the CDR3, the full variable domain is EAGVAQSPRYKIIEKRQSVAFWCNPISGHATLYWYQQILGQGPKLLIQFQNNGVVDDSQLPKDRFSAERLKGVDSTLKIQPAKLEDSAVYLCASSFRYEQYFGPGTRLTVT.